This TCR beta chain was identified in a study of radiation and T cells in renal cell carcinoma. The overall study: Nephrectomy followed 15 Gy stereotactic body radiation by 4 weeks.

Concerning this clone: Its cognate antigen is unknown.

Study observations and caveats: Top tumor clonotypes rose in blood 2 weeks post-radiation, then contracted.

Some clones are missing from TCRdb's copy, which holds only in-frame ones; the method was immunoSEQ multiplex PCR. The repertoire consists of some 60,000 clones, with around three quarters occurring once and the leading ten covering about 7%. This CDR3 is built from 15 residues. V lost 7 bases and J lost 4, with 17 bases in between. Per germline, CDR1 MGHDK and CDR2 SYGVNS. Time point reported: blood 2 weeks post-SBRT. The sample's treatment: 15 Gy SBRT to primary tumor, nephrectomy 4 weeks later. This renal cell carcinoma was of the clear cell type. The sample was blood, taken from a patient whose treatment included radiotherapy and nephrectomy. The TCR was taken from a man between 60 and 75 years old with renal cell carcinoma. J is TRBJ2-1 and V is TRBV25-1; a weak D match, TRBD2 (6 bases). This CDR3 is CASTKGTHLYNEQFF. The CDR3 nucleotides read TGTGCCAGCACCAAGGGGACTCATCTATACAATGAGCAGTTCTTC. The entire variable domain, with the rest obtained from reference TRBV25-1 and TRBJ2-1, is as follows: EADIYQTPRYLVIGTGKKITLECSQTMGHDKMYWYQQDPGMELHLIHYSYGVNSTEKGDLSSESTVSRIRTEHFPLTLESARPSHTSQYLCASTKGTHLYNEQFFGPGTRLTVL.